Reported below is one T cell receptor (beta chain). TCRdb keeps only in-frame clones here, not all; method: immunoSEQ multiplex PCR. The data show around 310,000 clones, around 92% seen once. This record belongs to a study of blood T cell repertoires in COVID-19. Trimming pared 1 base from V and 6 bases from J, leaving 5 bases between. Per germline, CDR1 KGHDR and CDR2 SFDVKD. The CDR3 runs 13 residues. Cohorts were based on clinical histories the participants reported. The V and J genes are TRBV24-1 and TRBJ2-2; D remains ambiguous. This clonotype was obtained from a woman aged 25 to 45 who had recovered from COVID-19. The sample comprised PBMCs or T cells enriched from blood (not recorded which). The CDR3 reads CATSDLEAGELFF. CDR3 nucleotide sequence: TGTGCCACCAGTGATTTAGAGGCCGGGGAGCTGTTTTTT.